The 4 T cell receptor beta chains below all came from one sample that was sequenced in a study of OX40 agonist ivuxolimab in advanced cancers. Data came from immunoSEQ multiplex PCR; TCRdb stores just in-frame clones and leaves some out. The table shows tens of thousands of clones, with about 80% occurring only once. The specimen comprised CD4+ or CD8+ T cells sorted from blood, sampled in a trial of the OX40 agonist ivuxolimab. The receptor source for this set is an adult with an advanced solid tumor such as melanoma, head and neck, liver or kidney cancer.

J is TRBJ2-7 and V is TRBV7-9; 7 positions agree with TRBD1. The germline CDR1 and CDR2 sequences are SEHNR and FQNEAQ (reference sequence). V lost 3 bases and J lost 5; bases outside the gene matches: 4. The CDR3 extends over 13 amino acids. CDR3 bases: TGTGCCAGCAGCTTCTACGGGACAGACGAGCAGTACTTC. It is translated as CASSFYGTDEQYF.

The chain joins TRBV4-2 to TRBJ2-7; 10 nucleotides match TRBD1. Germline values: CDR1 LGHNA, CDR2 YNFKEQ. The trim removed 5 bases at V and 3 bases at J, leaving 4 bases unmatched. There are 14 residues in the CDR3. The CDR3 bases are TGTGCCAGCAGCTCCCGGGACAGGGGCTACGAGCAGTACTTC. Translation gives CASSSRDRGYEQYF.

V and J are TRBV6-1 and TRBJ1-2; weak D call: TRBD1 (5 bases). Germline V lookup: CDR1 MNHNS, CDR2 SASEGT. The CDR3 contains 14 residues. Between the trimmed V and J ends, which lost 2 bases and 7 bases, there was a span of 14 bases. The CDR3 spells CASSERAGRGGYTF. The CDR3 bases are TGTGCCAGCAGTGAAAGGGCGGGAAGGGGTGGCTACACCTTC.

This clone was observed once. The rearrangement uses TRBV18 and TRBJ2-3, with 9 positions matching TRBD2. The CDR3 loop spans 16 amino acids. Trimming removed 3 bases from V and 5 bases from J; junction bases left unmatched: 9. CDR1 is KGHSH and CDR2 is LQKENI in the germline V gene. CDR3 protein: CASSPPRGGAGDTQYF. DNA of the CDR3: TGTGCCAGCTCACCTCCTCGCGGGGGGGCGGGAGATACGCAGTATTTT.